The 26 T cell receptor beta chains below all came from one sample that was sequenced in a study of T-cell reconstitution after alpha-beta-depleted transplantation in children. The library targeted TCRbeta and was prepared with unique molecular identifiers. TCRdb reprocessed the PCR reads with MiXCR, giving one entry per CDR3 protein. The sample comprises approximately 250,000 distinct CDR3 sequences, 9.7% of which are singletons, and approximately 5.4% rests with the top ten. This specimen consisted of PBMCs from the stem cell graft donor, obtained from the stem cell graft. These receptors all stem from a human donor who donated a stem cell graft to a child with SCID.

This clonotype was seen many times. The chain couples TRBV5-1 to TRBJ2-3, with D possibly TRBD1 on 6 matching bases. Per germline, CDR1 SGHRS and CDR2 YFSETQ. The V end lost 4 bases, the J end lost 6 bases, and 18 bases lay between the germline ends. The CDR3 has 15 amino acids. CDR3 residues: CASSPDRVLVDTQYF. The CDR3 nucleotides are TGCGCCAGCAGCCCGGACAGAGTCTTAGTGGATACGCAGTATTTT. The entire variable domain, with the rest obtained from reference TRBV5-1 and TRBJ2-3, is as follows: KAGVTQTPRYLIKTRGQQVTLSCSPISGHRSVSWYQQTPGQGLQFLFEYFSETQRNKGNFPGRFSGRQFSNSRSEMNVSTLELGDSALYLCASSPDRVLVDTQYFGPGTRLTVL.

The V call is TRBV12-3 or TRBV12-4, the J call TRBJ1-6; a possible D gene is TRBD1 (6 bases). Trimming shortened V by 6 bases and J by 9 bases, and 12 bases separated the two germline ends. The CDR3 has 13 amino acids. The CDR3 sequence is CASSRLQGSPLHF. The CDR3 DNA reads TGTGCCAGCAGCCGCCTACAGGGTTCACCCCTCCACTTT.

The chain combines TRBV6-1 with TRBJ2-1; TRBD1 matches at 7 bases. CDR3 size: 13 residues. Germline CDR1 MNHNS, CDR2 SASEGT. With 10 bases clipped from V and 4 bases from J, the junction kept 7 bases outside the gene matches. The DNA for the CDR3 is TGTGCCAACAGGGGACATGGATACAATGAGCAGTTCTTC. This translates into CANRGHGYNEQFF.

This clonotype was counted between two and nine times. This sequence joins TRBV7-2 and TRBJ1-6, with TRBD1 matching 7 bases. V dropped 4 bases and J dropped 4; count of bases not matched to a gene: 4. Germline-derived CDR1 and CDR2 are SGHTA and FQGNSA. This CDR3 has 15 amino acids. CDR3 residues: CASSSRDSYNSPLHF. CDR3 DNA: TGTGCCAGCAGCTCCCGGGACAGTTATAATTCACCCCTCCACTTT.

This clonotype showed up many times. The chain recombines TRBV19 with TRBJ2-5, with a tentative D call TRBD2 (5 bases). Germline CDR1 and CDR2: LNHDA and SQIVND (reference sequence). The CDR3 sequence is 15 residues long. The V and J ends lost 5 bases and 0 bases respectively, with 13 bases between them. The CDR3 DNA is TGTGCCAGTAGTCTGGTAGGAGGCTACCAAGAGACCCAGTACTTC. Translation: CASSLVGGYQETQYF.

This clonotype has at least ten counts. The chain has TRBV5-1 and TRBJ2-1, with D tentatively TRBD1 (6 bases). Germline V lookup: CDR1 SGHRS, CDR2 YFSETQ. The CDR3 runs to 16 residues. The V end lost 2 bases, the J end lost 5 bases, and 17 bases lay between the germline ends. CDR3 nucleotides: TGCGCCAGCAGCTTTGGTTTTAGGACAGCCAACAATGAGCAGTTCTTC. Translation: CASSFGFRTANNEQFF. Together with reference TRBV5-1 and TRBJ2-1, the CDR3 gives the full variable domain: KAGVTQTPRYLIKTRGQQVTLSCSPISGHRSVSWYQQTPGQGLQFLFEYFSETQRNKGNFPGRFSGRQFSNSRSEMNVSTLELGDSALYLCASSFGFRTANNEQFFGPGTRLTVL.

This clonotype has a count of ten or more. The chain carries TRBV5-1 and TRBJ1-2; D perhaps matches TRBD1 (6 bases). The V gene's germline CDR1 is SGHRS and CDR2 YFSETQ. The V gene lost 5 bases and the J gene lost 2 bases, with 19 bases spanning the gap. This CDR3 comprises 16 residues. CDR3 DNA sequence: TGCGCCAGCAGTCCGGGGGCGGGCGGATTCAACTATGGCTACACCTTC. Translation gives CASSPGAGGFNYGYTF.

The table lists this clonotype with many counts. The V call is TRBV5-6, the J call TRBJ2-1; TRBD1 agrees at 10 bases. CDR3 size: 15 residues. Trimming at V came to 4 bases and at J to 8 bases, leaving 9 bases not matched to a gene. Germline V gene lookup returns CDR1 SGHDT and CDR2 YYEEEE. The CDR3 reads CASSPEGQGLDEQFF. The CDR3 DNA reads as TGTGCCAGCAGCCCGGAGGGACAGGGGCTGGATGAGCAGTTCTTC.

This clonotype was observed a single time. This sequence may be a read error, since a much larger clone differs from it by one base. The chain carries TRBV12-3 or TRBV12-4 and TRBJ1-2, with D uncertain. This CDR3 is 15 amino acids long. V was trimmed by 7 bases and J by 12 bases, leaving 27 bases between them. The CDR3 here is CASTLRPTGYGGHTF. CDR3 DNA sequence: TGTGCCAGCACCCTTCGACCCACTGGTTATGGAGGCCACACCTTC.

In its sample, this clonotype was seen many times. The chain carries TRBV5-1 and TRBJ1-1; the D is unclear. CDR1 and CDR2 (germline): SGHRS, YFSETQ. Between the trimmed V and J ends, which lost 0 bases and 7 bases, there was a span of 7 bases. This CDR3 is built from 12 residues. The CDR3 loop reads CASSLGRGEAFF. CDR3 nucleotide sequence: TGCGCCAGCAGCTTGGGGCGGGGTGAAGCTTTCTTT.

This clonotype has at least ten counts. The genes are TRBV4-1 and TRBJ2-2, with 8 positions matching TRBD1. Trimming at V came to 2 bases and at J to 2 bases, leaving 4 bases not matched to a gene. The CDR3 runs to 16 residues. Germline V gene lookup returns CDR1 MGHRA and CDR2 YSYEKL. CDR3 DNA: TGCGCCAGCAGCCAACGGACAGGGCTAAACACCGGGGAGCTGTTTTTT. As protein: CASSQRTGLNTGELFF.

This clonotype has at least ten counts. This chain links TRBV20-1 with TRBJ1-1, with 7 bases matching TRBD1. The CDR3 is 18 residues long. J lost 4 bases, V lost 0 bases, and 17 bases had no gene match. Germline CDR1 reads DFQATT; CDR2 reads SNEGSKA (reference sequence). CDR3 nucleotide sequence: TGCAGTGCTAGAGATCCCCGGCGGCAGGGGGGAATTGGCACTGAAGCTTTCTTT. Protein sequence: CSARDPRRQGGIGTEAFF.

This clonotype was counted between two and nine times. The V gene is TRBV7-2, the J gene TRBJ2-3; 8 bases match TRBD2. This CDR3 comprises 15 residues. CDR1 and CDR2 (germline): SGHTA, FQGNSA. After removal of 5 bases from V and 5 bases from J, the junction contained 9 bases not matched to a gene. Written as DNA, the CDR3 is TGTGCCAGCAGCCCCCCCCGGGGGGGCGGAGATACGCAGTATTTT. It encodes CASSPPRGGGDTQYF.

This clonotype showed up many times. The V and J genes are TRBV7-9 and TRBJ2-7; tentative D call: TRBD1 (6 bases). CDR3 length: 14 amino acids. Trimming stripped 6 bases from V and 6 bases from J, with 18 bases between. Germline-derived CDR1 and CDR2 are SEHNR and FQNEAQ (reference sequence). CDR3 sequence reads: CASRPRDKLSEQYF. CDR3 DNA: TGTGCCAGCAGGCCTCGGGACAAGCTTAGCGAGCAGTACTTC.

The table lists this clonotype with many counts. J is TRBJ1-1 and V is TRBV5-1; 7 nucleotides line up with TRBD1. CDR1 and CDR2 (germline): SGHRS, YFSETQ. This CDR3 has 14 residues. V shed 4 bases and J 0 bases; nucleotides not matched to a gene: 3. For the CDR3, the DNA is TGCGCCAGCAGCGAGGACAGGATGAACACTGAAGCTTTCTTT. Translation: CASSEDRMNTEAFF.

There are many counts of this clonotype. This chain uses TRBV7-9 with TRBJ1-5, with TRBD1 as a possible D gene (5 bases). Trimming stripped 5 bases from V and 3 bases from J, with 17 bases between. This CDR3 comprises 16 residues. Germline loops: CDR1 SEHNR, CDR2 FQNEAQ (reference sequence). The CDR3 sequence is CASSPLVGDPNQPQHF. The CDR3 DNA reads as TGTGCCAGCAGCCCCCTTGTTGGGGACCCCAATCAGCCCCAGCATTTT.

This clonotype was seen ten or more times. The J gene is TRBJ1-5, the V gene TRBV29-1; 7 bases map to TRBD1. The junction had 5 bases not matched to a gene; V was cut back by 0 bases and J by 6 bases. From germline, CDR1 is SQVTM and CDR2 ANQGSEA. The length of the CDR3 is 14 residues. CDR3 sequence (DNA): TGCAGCGTTGAAGAGGAGGGGGCAGGTCAGCCCCAGCATTTT. This codes for CSVEEEGAGQPQHF.

In this sample, this clonotype turned up many times. The J gene is TRBJ2-7, the V gene TRBV7-9; tentative D call: TRBD1 (6 bases). Germline CDR1 is SEHNR and CDR2 is FQNEAQ (reference sequence). This CDR3 is 14 amino acids long. V was trimmed by 5 bases and J by 2 bases, leaving 13 bases between them. The CDR3 loop is CASSDQGTTYEQYF. The CDR3 bases are TGTGCCAGCAGCGACCAGGGGACAACCTACGAGCAGTACTTC.

This clonotype was observed many times. The chain recombines TRBV5-5 with TRBJ1-2; maybe TRBD1 (6 bases). This CDR3 has 16 amino acids. Trimming cost V 3 bases and J 8 bases, with 23 bases left between them. Germline-derived CDR1 and CDR2 are SGHKS and YYEKEE (reference sequence). The CDR3 DNA reads TGTGCCAGCAGCTGGGGGGCGTGGAAAGGGCCTGGAGGCTACACCTTC. As protein: CASSWGAWKGPGGYTF.

This clonotype was counted at least ten times. DNA for the CDR3: TGCAGTCGTTTTTCCGGGACTAGCGGGGGGGGCACAGATACGCAGTATTTT. Translated: CSRFSGTSGGGTDTQYF. The chain couples TRBV20-1 to TRBJ2-3, with 16 bases that match TRBD2. CDR3 length: 17 residues. Germline trimming cut 8 bases from V and 1 base from J; bases unmatched to any gene: 9. The V gene's germline CDR1 is DFQATT and CDR2 SNEGSKA (reference sequence).

This clonotype occurred a few times. V is TRBV12-3 or TRBV12-4 and J is TRBJ1-2; TRBD1 matches at 7 bases. CDR3 length: 13 amino acids. Unmatched junction bases numbered 4, after V lost 2 bases and J lost 7 bases. The CDR3 loop is CASSLTSGGGYTF. The CDR3 DNA sequence: TGTGCCAGCAGTTTAACGTCAGGGGGTGGCTACACCTTC.

This clonotype has at least ten counts. This chain links TRBV20-1 with TRBJ2-3; D is ambiguous. The CDR3 sequence is 12 residues long. CDR1 is DFQATT, CDR2 SNEGSKA, per germline (reference sequence). V was shortened by 6 bases and J by 2 bases, with 9 bases between the two germline ends. In DNA, the CDR3 is TGCAGTGCCCTAGGGCACACAGATACGCAGTATTTT. This sequence encodes CSALGHTDTQYF.

At least ten counts were recorded for this clonotype. The chain couples TRBV19 to TRBJ2-1, with D unresolved. V was trimmed by 3 bases and J by 0 bases, leaving 15 bases between them. Germline V gene data show CDR1 as LNHDA and CDR2 as SQIVND (reference sequence). The CDR3 contains 17 residues. The CDR3 protein is CASSIRPTISSYNEQFF. Written as DNA, the CDR3 is TGTGCCAGTAGTATCCGACCTACTATAAGCTCCTACAATGAGCAGTTCTTC.

CDR3 bases: TGTGCCACCAGCAGGGCTAGAGGGATCAATCAGCCCCAGCATTTT. Protein sequence: CATSRARGINQPQHF. The V call is TRBV15, the J call TRBJ1-5, with D uncertain. With 3 bases removed from V and 3 bases from J, the gap between germline ends came to 12 bases. This CDR3 comprises 15 residues. Looked up from germline, CDR1 is LNHNV and CDR2 is YYDKDF (reference sequence).

This clonotype was counted ten times or more. The chain carries TRBV7-9 and TRBJ1-5; tentative D call: TRBD1 (6 bases). CDR1 and CDR2 (germline): SEHNR, FQNEAQ (reference sequence). V was pared by 6 bases and J by 6 bases, with 21 bases between. This CDR3 comprises 16 residues. The CDR3 bases are TGTGCCAGCAGTCAGGGGTCACAGGGTGTAACTCAGCCCCAGCATTTT. Translation gives CASSQGSQGVTQPQHF.

This clonotype has a handful of counts. The chain links TRBV24-1 to TRBJ1-1; a weak D match, TRBD1 (6 bases). Trimming removed 9 bases at V and 3 bases at J, with 13 bases between. The length of the CDR3 is 13 residues. The germline V gene encodes CDR1 KGHDR and CDR2 SFDVKD. CDR3 amino acids: CATSGDTYTEAFF. The CDR3, as DNA: TGTGCCACCTCCGGGGACACCTACACTGAAGCTTTCTTT.